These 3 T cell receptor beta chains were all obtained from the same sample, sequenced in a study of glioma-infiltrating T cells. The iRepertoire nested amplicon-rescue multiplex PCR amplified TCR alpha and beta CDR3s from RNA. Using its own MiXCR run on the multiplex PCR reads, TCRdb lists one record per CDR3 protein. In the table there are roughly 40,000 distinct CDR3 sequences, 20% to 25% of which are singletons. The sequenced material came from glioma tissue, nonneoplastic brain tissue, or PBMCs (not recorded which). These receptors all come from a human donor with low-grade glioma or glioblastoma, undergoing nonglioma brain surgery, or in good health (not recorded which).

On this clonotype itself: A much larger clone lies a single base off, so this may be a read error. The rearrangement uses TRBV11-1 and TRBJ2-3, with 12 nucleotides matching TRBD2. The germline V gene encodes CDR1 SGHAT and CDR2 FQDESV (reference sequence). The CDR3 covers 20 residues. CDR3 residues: CASNQAISASGGAGADTQYF. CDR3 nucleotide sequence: TGCGCCAGCAACCAAGCAATTTCAGCTAGCGGGGGGGCCGGGGCAGATACGCAGTATTTT.

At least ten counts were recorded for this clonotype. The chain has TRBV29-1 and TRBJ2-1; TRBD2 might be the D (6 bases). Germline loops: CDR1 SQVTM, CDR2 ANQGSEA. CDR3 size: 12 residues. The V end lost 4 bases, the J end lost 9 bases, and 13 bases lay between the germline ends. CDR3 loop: CSVGFLRGEQFF. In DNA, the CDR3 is TGCAGCGTTGGATTTCTGCGGGGTGAGCAGTTCTTC.

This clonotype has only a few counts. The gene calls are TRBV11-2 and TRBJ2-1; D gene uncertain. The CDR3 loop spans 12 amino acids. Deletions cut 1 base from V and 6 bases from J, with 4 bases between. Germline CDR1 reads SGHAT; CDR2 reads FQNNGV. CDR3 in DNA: TGTGCCAGCAGCTTAGTCTCCAATGAGCAGTTCTTC. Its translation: CASSLVSNEQFF.